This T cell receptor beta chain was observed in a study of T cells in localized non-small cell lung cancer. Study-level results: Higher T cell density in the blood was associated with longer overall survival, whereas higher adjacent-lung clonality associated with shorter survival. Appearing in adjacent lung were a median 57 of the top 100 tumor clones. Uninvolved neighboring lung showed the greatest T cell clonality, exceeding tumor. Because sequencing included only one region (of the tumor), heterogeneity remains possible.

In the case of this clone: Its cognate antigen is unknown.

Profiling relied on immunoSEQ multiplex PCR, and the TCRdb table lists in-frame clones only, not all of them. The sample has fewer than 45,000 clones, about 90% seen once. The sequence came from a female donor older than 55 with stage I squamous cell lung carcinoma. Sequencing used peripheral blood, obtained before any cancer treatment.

The CDR3 DNA sequence: TGTGCCAGCACCGAGGACAGGGTAGTTTCTGAAGCTTTCTTT. It encodes CASTEDRVVSEAFF. The chain joins TRBV6-5 to TRBJ1-1; TRBD1 aligns across 8 bases. CDR1 and CDR2 (germline): MNHEY, SVGAGI. The J segment lost 6 bases and the V segment lost 7 bases, leaving 10 bases of the junction unmatched. CDR3 length equals 14 residues.